This T cell receptor (beta chain) appears in the sequencing data of a study of blood T cell repertoires in COVID-19. As for the study in general: Sources were T cells, B-cell-depleted T cells, or PBMCs; the material itself was cDNA or gDNA.

Clones were read by immunoSEQ multiplex PCR, and TCRdb kept only the in-frame ones, dropping some. The sample consists of some 60,000 clones, 75% to 95% of them appearing once. The sequencing sample was made of peripheral blood. The sequence was collected from a man aged 55 to 70 with acute or convalescent COVID-19.

The CDR3 is CASSLAGTGPSLEGYTF. CDR3 sequence (DNA): TGCGCCAGCAGCTTGGCCGGGACAGGGCCCTCCCTCGAGGGCTACACCTTC. The gene calls are TRBV5-1 and TRBJ1-2, with 9 bases lining up with TRBD1. Germline lookup yields CDR1 SGHRS and CDR2 YFSETQ. V shed 0 bases and J 8 bases; nucleotides not matched to a gene: 14. CDR3 size: 17 residues.